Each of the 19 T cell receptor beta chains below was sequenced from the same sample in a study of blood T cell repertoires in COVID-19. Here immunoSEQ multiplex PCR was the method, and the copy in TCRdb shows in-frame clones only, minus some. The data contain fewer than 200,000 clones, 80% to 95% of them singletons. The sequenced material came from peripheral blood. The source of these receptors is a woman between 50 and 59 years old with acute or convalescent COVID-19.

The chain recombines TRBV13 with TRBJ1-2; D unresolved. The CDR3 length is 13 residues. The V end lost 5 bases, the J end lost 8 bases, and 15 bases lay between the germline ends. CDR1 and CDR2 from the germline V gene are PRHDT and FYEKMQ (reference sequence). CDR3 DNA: TGTGCCAGCAGCCCAATTTCAACCGGGGGCTACACCTTC. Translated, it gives CASSPISTGGYTF.

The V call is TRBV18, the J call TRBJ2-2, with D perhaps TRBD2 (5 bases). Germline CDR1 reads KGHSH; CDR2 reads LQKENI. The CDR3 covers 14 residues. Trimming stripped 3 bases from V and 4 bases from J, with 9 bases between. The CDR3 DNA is TGTGCCAGCTCACCCAGGACTTTCACCGGGGAGCTGTTTTTT. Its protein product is CASSPRTFTGELFF.

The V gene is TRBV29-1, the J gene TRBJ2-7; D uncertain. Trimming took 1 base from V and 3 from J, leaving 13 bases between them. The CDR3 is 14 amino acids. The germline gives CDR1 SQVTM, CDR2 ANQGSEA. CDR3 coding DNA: TGCAGCGTTGAAGGGGCCCAAGGTGGCTACGAGCAGTACTTC. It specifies CSVEGAQGGYEQYF.

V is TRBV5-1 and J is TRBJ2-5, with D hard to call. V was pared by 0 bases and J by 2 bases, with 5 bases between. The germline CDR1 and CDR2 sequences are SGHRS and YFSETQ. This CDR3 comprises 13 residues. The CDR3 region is CASSLDNQETQYF. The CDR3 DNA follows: TGCGCCAGCAGCTTGGACAATCAAGAGACCCAGTACTTC.

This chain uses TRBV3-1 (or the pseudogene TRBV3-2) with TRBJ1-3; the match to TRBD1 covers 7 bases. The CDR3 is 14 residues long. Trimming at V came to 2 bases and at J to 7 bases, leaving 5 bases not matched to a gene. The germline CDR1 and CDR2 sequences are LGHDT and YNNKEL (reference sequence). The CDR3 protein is CASSQKAGGNTIYF. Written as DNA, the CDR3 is TGTGCCAGCAGCCAAAAGGCAGGGGGGAACACCATATATTTT.

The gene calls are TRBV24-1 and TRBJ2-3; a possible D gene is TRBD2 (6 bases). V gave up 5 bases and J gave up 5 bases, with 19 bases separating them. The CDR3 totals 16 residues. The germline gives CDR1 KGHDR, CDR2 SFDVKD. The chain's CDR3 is CATSVKTGEGGDTQYF. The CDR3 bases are TGTGCCACCAGTGTCAAAACGGGGGAAGGCGGAGATACGCAGTATTTT.

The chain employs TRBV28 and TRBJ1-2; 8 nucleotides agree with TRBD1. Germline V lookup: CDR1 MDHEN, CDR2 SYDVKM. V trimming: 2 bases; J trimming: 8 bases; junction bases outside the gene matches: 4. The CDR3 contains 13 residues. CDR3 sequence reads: CASSLQGARGYTF. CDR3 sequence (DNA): TGTGCCAGCAGTTTACAGGGGGCAAGAGGCTACACCTTC.

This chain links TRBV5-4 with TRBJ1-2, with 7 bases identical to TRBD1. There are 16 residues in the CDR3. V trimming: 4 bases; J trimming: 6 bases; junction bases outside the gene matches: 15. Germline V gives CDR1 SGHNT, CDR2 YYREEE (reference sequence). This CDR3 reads CASSPGQTLLLDGYTF. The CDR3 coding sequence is TGTGCCAGCAGCCCGGGACAGACCCTACTTCTGGATGGCTACACCTTC.

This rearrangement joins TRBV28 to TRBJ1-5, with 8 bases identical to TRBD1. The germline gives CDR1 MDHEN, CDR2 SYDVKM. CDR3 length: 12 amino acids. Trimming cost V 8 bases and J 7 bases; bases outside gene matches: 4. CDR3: CASQGARQPQHF. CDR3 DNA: TGTGCCAGCCAGGGGGCAAGGCAGCCCCAGCATTTT.

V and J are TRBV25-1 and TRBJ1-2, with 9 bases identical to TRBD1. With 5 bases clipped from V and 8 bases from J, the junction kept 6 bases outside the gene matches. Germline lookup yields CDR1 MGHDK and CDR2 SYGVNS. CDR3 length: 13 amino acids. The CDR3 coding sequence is TGTGCCAGCAGTCTGACAGGGGGAGGAGGCTACACCTTC. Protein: CASSLTGGGGYTF.

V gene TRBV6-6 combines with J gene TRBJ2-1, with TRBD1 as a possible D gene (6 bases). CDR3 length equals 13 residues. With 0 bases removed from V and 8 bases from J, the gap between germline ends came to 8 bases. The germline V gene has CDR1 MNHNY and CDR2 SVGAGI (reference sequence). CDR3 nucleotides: TGTGCCAGCAGTTACTCGACAGGCCATGAGCAGTTCTTC. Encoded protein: CASSYSTGHEQFF.

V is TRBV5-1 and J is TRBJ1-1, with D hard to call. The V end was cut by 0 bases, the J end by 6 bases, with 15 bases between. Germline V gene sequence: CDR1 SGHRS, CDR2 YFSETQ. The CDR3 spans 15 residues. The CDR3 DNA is TGCGCCAGCAGCTTGGAGGCCAGGCTGGATGCTGAAGCTTTCTTT. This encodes CASSLEARLDAEAFF.

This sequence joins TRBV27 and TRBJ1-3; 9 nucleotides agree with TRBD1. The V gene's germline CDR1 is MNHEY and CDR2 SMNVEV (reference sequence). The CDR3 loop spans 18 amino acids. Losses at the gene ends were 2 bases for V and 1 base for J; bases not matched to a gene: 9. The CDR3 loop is CASSLKPPGTGSGNTIYF. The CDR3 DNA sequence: TGTGCCAGCAGTTTAAAGCCTCCCGGGACAGGGTCTGGAAACACCATATATTTT.

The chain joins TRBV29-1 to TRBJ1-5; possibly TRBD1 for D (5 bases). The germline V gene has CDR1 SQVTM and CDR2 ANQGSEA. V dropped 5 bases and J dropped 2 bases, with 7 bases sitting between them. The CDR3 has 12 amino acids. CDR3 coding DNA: TGCAGCGTTTCACAGGGCAATCAGCCCCAGCATTTT. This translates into CSVSQGNQPQHF.

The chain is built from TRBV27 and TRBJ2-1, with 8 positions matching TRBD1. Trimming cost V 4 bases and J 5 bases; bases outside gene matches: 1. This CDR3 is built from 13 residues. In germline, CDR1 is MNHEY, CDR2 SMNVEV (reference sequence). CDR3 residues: CASSWTGNNEQFF. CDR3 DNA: TGTGCCAGCAGTTGGACAGGGAACAATGAGCAGTTCTTC.

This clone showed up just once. The CDR3 is CASSYFGTKSYEQYF. The CDR3 DNA reads TGTGCCAGCAGTTACTTCGGGACTAAGTCCTACGAGCAGTACTTC. The chain carries TRBV6-6 and TRBJ2-7; TRBD2 matches 7 bases. The CDR3 sequence is 15 residues long. The germline CDR1 and CDR2 sequences are MNHNY and SVGAGI (reference sequence). The trim removed 1 base at V and 1 base at J, leaving 4 bases unmatched.

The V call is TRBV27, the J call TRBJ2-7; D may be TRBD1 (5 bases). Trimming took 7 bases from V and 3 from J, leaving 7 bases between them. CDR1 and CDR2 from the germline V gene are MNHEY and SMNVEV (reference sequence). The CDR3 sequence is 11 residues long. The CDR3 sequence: CASKQGYEQYF. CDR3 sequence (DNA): TGTGCCAGCAAGCAGGGCTACGAGCAGTACTTC.

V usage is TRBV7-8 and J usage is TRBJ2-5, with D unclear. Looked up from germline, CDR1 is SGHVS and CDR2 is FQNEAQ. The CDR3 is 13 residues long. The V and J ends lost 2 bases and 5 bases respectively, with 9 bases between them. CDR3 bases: TGTGCCAGCAGCTTAATACCCGGGGAGACCCAGTACTTC. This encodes CASSLIPGETQYF. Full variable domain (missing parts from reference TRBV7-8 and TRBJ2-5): GAGVSQSPRYKVAKRGQDVALRCDPISGHVSLFWYQQALGQGPEFLTYFQNEAQLDKSGLPSDRFFAERPEGSVSTLKIQRTQQEDSAVYLCASSLIPGETQYFGPGTRLLVL.

CDR3 region: CASSIPGASGFNEQFF. CDR3 DNA: TGTGCCAGTAGTATCCCTGGGGCTAGCGGCTTTAATGAGCAGTTCTTC. The chain uses TRBV19 and TRBJ2-1; 7 bases are shared with TRBD2. Germline CDR1 LNHDA, CDR2 SQIVND (reference sequence). The CDR3 sequence is 16 residues long. V was pared by 3 bases and J by 7 bases, with 12 bases of the junction left unmatched.